This TCR beta chain was identified in a study of graft-versus-host responses after intestinal transplantation. Trimming left V 0 bases short and J 5 bases short, with 15 bases between. This CDR3 is 15 amino acids long. Looked up from germline, CDR1 is SGHRS and CDR2 is YFSETQ. Assay used: immunoSEQ multiplex PCR; TCRdb lists only in-frame clones, some missing. The sample shows some 46,000 clones, approximately 94% of them seen only once. The chain combines TRBV5-1 with TRBJ2-7, with D possibly being TRBD1 (5 bases). The sequences come from PBMCs, collected about 350 days after intestinal transplant. The clonotype was recovered from a human patient who received an intestinal transplant, so some T cells may come from the graft donor. The CDR3 nucleotides are TGCGCCAGCAGCTTGGCCTTACGGACACTCGACGAGCAGTACTTC. Its protein product is CASSLALRTLDEQYF.